A selection of T cell receptor beta chains follows, all from one sample in a study of CD8 T cells in ankylosing spondylitis. TCRdb reanalysed the 5' RACE reads using MiXCR and keeps one entry per CDR3 protein. This table has 200,000 to 250,000 distinct CDR3 sequences, approximately 10% appearing once. Sequenced: blood, either unsorted or a sorted T cell fraction (not recorded which). The origin of the receptors is a male donor with ankylosing spondylitis or in good health (not recorded which). Each CDR3 is given with its conserved first and last residue. The D gene is left open where the match is weak. Size is omitted from some rows. Given values are once, few, many or a class for expanded clones.

>TRBV20-1|TRBJ1-4|many|.
CSASPEEKLFF
TGCAGTGCTAGCCCTGAAGAAAAACTGTTTTTT
>TRBV7-2|TRBJ1-4|many|.
CASSPRGEVPNEKLFF
TGTGCCAGCAGTCCGCGGGGCGAGGTACCTAATGAAAAACTGTTTTTT
>TRBV20-1|TRBJ2-7|many|.
CTLRGSGYEQYF
TGCACCCTACGGGGTAGCGGATACGAGCAGTACTTC
>TRBV12-3/TRBV12-4|TRBJ1-5|many|.
CASSFGLSNQPQHF
TGTGCCAGCAGTTTCGGATTGAGCAATCAGCCCCAGCATTTT
>TRBV9|TRBJ2-1|.|TRBD2
CASSPQGSGVKNEQFF
TGTGCCAGCAGCCCCCAGGGTAGCGGGGTTAAGAATGAGCAGTTCTTC
>TRBV5-1|TRBJ1-1|many|.
CASSLELPAEAFF
TGCGCCAGCAGCTTGGAGCTGCCGGCGGAAGCTTTCTTT
>TRBV27|TRBJ2-1|.|.
CASSRLSYNEQFF
TGTGCCAGCAGCCGACTCAGCTACAATGAGCAGTTCTTC
>TRBV12-3/TRBV12-4|TRBJ2-5|few|TRBD1
CASSRWDRRAETQYF
TGTGCCAGCAGTCGCTGGGACAGGCGGGCAGAGACCCAGTACTTC
>TRBV2|TRBJ1-5|few|TRBD1
CASGQGGNQPQHF
TGTGCCAGCGGACAGGGGGGCAATCAGCCCCAGCATTTT
>TRBV12-3/TRBV12-4|TRBJ2-1|many|TRBD2
CASRAIAGAAYNEQFF
TGTGCCAGCAGGGCCATAGCGGGGGCCGCCTACAATGAGCAGTTCTTC
>TRBV6-1|TRBJ2-7|many|TRBD1
CASSTGQSTYEQYF
TGTGCCAGCAGTACGGGACAGTCGACCTACGAGCAGTACTTC
>TRBV20-1|TRBJ1-2|few|.
CSADPLRDYGYTF
TGCAGTGCCGATCCCCTACGCGACTATGGCTACACCTTC
>TRBV11-2|TRBJ2-3|.|TRBD2
CASSRDMSGGTSTDTQYF
TGTGCCAGCAGCCGAGATATGAGCGGGGGGACATCCACAGATACGCAGTATTTT
>TRBV15|TRBJ1-4|.|.
CATSRSGTGFEKLFF
TGTGCCACCAGCAGATCCGGGACCGGGTTTGAAAAACTGTTTTTT
>TRBV9|TRBJ2-3|many|TRBD2
CASSVEGRGGVRPDTQYF
TGTGCCAGCAGCGTGGAAGGGCGGGGGGGCGTCCGCCCAGATACGCAGTATTTT
>TRBV7-9|TRBJ2-7|.|.
CASSFVGNEQYF
TGTGCCAGCAGCTTCGTCGGAAACGAGCAGTACTTC
>TRBV5-1|TRBJ2-3|few|TRBD2
CASSPVAGTDTQYF
TGCGCCAGCAGCCCCGTAGCGGGGACAGATACGCAGTATTTT
>TRBV12-3/TRBV12-4|TRBJ2-7|many|.
CASSSLGLGEQYF
TGTGCCAGCAGTTCTCTAGGGTTGGGCGAGCAGTACTTC
>TRBV20-1|TRBJ1-4|many|TRBD1
CSARGDRGEKLFF
TGCAGTGCTAGAGGAGACAGGGGCGAAAAACTGTTTTTT
>TRBV7-2|TRBJ1-5|many|.
CASSSNKTGGNQPQHF
TGTGCCAGCAGCTCGAACAAGACCGGGGGCAATCAGCCCCAGCATTTT
>TRBV18|TRBJ2-1|many|TRBD1
CASSPLTGENNEQFF
TGTGCCAGCTCACCCTTGACAGGGGAGAACAATGAGCAGTTCTTC
>TRBV20-1|TRBJ2-4|few|.
CSADVGGLAKNIQYF
TGCAGTGCCGATGTAGGGGGGTTAGCCAAAAACATTCAGTACTTC
>TRBV5-1|TRBJ2-7|many|.
CASSLVTLRDDEQYF
TGCGCCAGCAGCTTGGTGACCCTCAGGGACGACGAGCAGTACTTC